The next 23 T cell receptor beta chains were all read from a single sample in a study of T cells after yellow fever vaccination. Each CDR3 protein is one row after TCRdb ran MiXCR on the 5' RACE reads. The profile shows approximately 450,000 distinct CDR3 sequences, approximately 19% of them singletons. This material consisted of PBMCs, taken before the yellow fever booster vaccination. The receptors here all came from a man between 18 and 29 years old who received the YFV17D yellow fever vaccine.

The CDR3 here is CASSDRRESAEQYV. The CDR3 bases are TGTGCCAGCAGTGATAGACGGGAGAGTGCGGAGCAGTACGTC. The V call is TRBV6-4, the J call TRBJ2-7, with D tentatively TRBD2 (6 bases). This CDR3 spans 14 amino acids. CDR1 is MRHNA and CDR2 is SNTAGT in the germline V gene. Between the trimmed V and J ends, which lost 3 bases and 7 bases, there was a span of 16 bases.

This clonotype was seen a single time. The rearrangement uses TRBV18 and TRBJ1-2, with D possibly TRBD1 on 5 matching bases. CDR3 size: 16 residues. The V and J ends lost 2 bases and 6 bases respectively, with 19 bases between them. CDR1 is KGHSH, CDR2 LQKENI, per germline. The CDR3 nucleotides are TGTGCCAGCTCACCATCGCCCCGGGGACCGCACAATGGCTACACCTTC. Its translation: CASSPSPRGPHNGYTF.

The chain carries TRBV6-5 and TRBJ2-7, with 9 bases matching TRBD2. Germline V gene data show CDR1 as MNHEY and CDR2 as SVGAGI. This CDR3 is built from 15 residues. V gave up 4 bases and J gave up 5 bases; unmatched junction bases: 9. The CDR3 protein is CASSFLAGSFHEQYF. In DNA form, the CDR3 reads TGTGCCAGCAGTTTTCTAGCGGGGTCTTTCCACGAGCAGTACTTC.

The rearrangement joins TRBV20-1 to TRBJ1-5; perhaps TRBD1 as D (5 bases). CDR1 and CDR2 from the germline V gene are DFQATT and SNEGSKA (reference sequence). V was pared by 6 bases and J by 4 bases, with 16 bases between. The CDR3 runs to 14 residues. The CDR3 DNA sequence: TGCAGTGCCCCGGACATCTCAGGGAATCAGCCCCAGCATTTT. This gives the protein CSAPDISGNQPQHF.

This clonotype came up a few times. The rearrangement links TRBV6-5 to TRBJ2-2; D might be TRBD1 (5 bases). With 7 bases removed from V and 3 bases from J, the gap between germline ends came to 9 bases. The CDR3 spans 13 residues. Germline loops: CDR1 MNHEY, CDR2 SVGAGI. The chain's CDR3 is CASNRLYTGELFF. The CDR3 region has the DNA TGTGCCAGCAACAGGCTATACACCGGGGAGCTGTTTTTT.

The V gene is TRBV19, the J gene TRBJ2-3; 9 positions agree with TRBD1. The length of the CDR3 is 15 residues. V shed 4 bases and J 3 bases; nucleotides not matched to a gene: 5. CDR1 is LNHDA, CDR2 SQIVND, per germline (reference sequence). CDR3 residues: CASSTGQGGTDTQYF. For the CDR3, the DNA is TGTGCCAGTAGTACGGGACAGGGAGGGACAGATACGCAGTATTTT. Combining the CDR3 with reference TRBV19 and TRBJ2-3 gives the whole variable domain DGGITQSPKYLFRKEGQNVTLSCEQNLNHDAMYWYRQDPGQGLRLIYYSQIVNDFQKGDIAEGYSVSREKKESFPLTVTSAQKNPTAFYLCASSTGQGGTDTQYFGPGTRLTVL.

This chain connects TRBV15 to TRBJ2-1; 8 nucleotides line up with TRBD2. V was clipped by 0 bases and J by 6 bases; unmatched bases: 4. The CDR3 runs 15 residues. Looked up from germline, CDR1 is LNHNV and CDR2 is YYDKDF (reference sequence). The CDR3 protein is CATSRDLGTSNEQFF. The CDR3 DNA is TGTGCCACCAGCAGAGATTTAGGGACTAGCAATGAGCAGTTCTTC.

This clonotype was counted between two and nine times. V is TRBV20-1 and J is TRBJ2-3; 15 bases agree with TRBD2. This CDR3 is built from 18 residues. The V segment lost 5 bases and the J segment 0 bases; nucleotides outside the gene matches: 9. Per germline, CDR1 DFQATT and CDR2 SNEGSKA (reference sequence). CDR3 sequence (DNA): TGCAGTGCTGAACCGGGACTAGCGGGGGGCCCTAGCACAGATACGCAGTATTTT. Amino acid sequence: CSAEPGLAGGPSTDTQYF.

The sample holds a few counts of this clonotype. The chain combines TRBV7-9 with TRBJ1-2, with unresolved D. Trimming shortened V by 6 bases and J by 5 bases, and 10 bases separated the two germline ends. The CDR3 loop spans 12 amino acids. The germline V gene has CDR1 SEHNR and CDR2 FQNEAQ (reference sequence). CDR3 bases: TGTGCCAGCAGGCCCGGCGGGTATGGCTACACCTTC. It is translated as CASRPGGYGYTF. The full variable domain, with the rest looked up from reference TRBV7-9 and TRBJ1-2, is DTGVSQNPRHKITKRGQNVTFRCDPISEHNRLYWYRQTLGQGPEFLTYFQNEAQLEKSRLLSDRFSAERPKGSFSTLEIQRTEQGDSAMYLCASRPGGYGYTFGSGTRLTVV.

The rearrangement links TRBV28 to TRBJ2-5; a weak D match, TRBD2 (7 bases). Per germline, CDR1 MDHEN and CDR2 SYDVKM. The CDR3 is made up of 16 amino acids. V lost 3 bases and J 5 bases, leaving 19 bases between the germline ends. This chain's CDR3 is CASSFKNLGGRETQYF. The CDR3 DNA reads TGTGCCAGCAGTTTTAAGAACTTGGGGGGGCGGGAGACCCAGTACTTC.

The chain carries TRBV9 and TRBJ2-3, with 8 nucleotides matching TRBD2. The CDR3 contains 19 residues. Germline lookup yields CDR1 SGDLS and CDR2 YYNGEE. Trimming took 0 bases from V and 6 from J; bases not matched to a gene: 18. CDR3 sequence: CASSVGDPGGDHILDTQYF. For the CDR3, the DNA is TGTGCCAGCAGCGTAGGGGACCCGGGAGGGGACCACATCTTGGATACGCAGTATTTT.

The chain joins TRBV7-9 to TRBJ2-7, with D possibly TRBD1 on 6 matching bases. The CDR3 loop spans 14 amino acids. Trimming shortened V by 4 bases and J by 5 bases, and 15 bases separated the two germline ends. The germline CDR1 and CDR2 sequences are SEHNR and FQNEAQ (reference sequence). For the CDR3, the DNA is TGTGCCAGCAGCTCCAGGGGTGGACTCCACGAGCAGTACGTC. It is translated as CASSSRGGLHEQYV.

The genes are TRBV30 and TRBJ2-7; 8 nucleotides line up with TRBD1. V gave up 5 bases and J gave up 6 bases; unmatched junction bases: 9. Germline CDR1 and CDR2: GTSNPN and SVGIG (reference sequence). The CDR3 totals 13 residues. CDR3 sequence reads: CAWDWTGSGEQYF. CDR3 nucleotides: TGTGCCTGGGATTGGACAGGGTCGGGCGAGCAGTACTTC.

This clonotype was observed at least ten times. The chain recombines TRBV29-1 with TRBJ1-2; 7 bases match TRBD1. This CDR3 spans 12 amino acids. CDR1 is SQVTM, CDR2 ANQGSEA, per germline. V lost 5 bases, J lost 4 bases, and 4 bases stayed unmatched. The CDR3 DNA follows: TGCAGCGTTCGACAGGGAGTCTATGGCTACACCTTC. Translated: CSVRQGVYGYTF.

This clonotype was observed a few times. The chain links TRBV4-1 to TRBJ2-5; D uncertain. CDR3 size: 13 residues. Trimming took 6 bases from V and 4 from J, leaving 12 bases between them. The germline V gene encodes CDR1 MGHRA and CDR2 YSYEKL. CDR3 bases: TGCGCCAGCAGTCGGTCGGTGGCAGAGACCCAGTACTTC. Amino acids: CASSRSVAETQYF.

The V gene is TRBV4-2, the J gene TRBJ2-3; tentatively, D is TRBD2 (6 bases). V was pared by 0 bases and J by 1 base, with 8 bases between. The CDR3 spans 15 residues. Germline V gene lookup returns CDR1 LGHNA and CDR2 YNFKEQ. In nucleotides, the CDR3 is TGTGCCAGCAGCCAAGAGGAGGGGCGCACAGATACGCAGTATTTT. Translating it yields CASSQEEGRTDTQYF.

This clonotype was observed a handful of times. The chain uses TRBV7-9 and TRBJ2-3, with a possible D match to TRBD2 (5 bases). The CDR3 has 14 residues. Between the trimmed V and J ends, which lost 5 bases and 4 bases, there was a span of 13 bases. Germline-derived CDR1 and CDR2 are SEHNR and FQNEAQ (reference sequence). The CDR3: CASSHGERADTQYF. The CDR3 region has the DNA TGTGCCAGCAGCCACGGAGAGAGGGCAGATACGCAGTATTTT.

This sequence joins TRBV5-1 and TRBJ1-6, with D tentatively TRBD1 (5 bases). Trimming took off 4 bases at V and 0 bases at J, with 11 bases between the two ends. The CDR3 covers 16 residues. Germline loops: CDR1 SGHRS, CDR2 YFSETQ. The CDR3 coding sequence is TGCGCCAGCAGCCCGGGGGTGGGCTCCTATAATTCACCCCTCCACTTT. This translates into CASSPGVGSYNSPLHF.

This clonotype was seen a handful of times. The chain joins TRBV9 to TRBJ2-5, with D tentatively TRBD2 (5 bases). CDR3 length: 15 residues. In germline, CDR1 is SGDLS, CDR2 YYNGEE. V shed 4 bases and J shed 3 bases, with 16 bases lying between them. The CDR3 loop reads CASSTRETVKETQYF. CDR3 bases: TGTGCCAGCAGCACAAGGGAGACGGTGAAAGAGACCCAGTACTTC.

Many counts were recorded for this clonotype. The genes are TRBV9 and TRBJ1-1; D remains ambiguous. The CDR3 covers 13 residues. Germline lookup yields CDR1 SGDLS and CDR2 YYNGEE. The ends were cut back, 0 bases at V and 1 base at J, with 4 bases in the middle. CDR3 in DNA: TGTGCCAGCAGCGTAGCGGAGAACACTGAAGCTTTCTTT. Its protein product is CASSVAENTEAFF.

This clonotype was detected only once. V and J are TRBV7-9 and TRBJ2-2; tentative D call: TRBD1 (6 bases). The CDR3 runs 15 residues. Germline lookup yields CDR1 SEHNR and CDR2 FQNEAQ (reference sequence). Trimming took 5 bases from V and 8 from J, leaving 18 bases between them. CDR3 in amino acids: CASSDGAGERGELFF. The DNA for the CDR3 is TGTGCCAGCAGCGACGGTGCAGGGGAAAGGGGGGAGCTGTTTTTT. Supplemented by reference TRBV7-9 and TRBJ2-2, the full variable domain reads DTGVSQNPRHKITKRGQNVTFRCDPISEHNRLYWYRQTLGQGPEFLTYFQNEAQLEKSRLLSDRFSAERPKGSFSTLEIQRTEQGDSAMYLCASSDGAGERGELFFGEGSRLTVL.

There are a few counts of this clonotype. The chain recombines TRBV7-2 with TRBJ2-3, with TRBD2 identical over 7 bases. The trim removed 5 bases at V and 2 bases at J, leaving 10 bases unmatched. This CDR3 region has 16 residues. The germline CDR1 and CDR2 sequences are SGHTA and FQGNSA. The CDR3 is CASSETGGRNTDTQYF. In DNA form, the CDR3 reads TGTGCCAGCAGCGAAACGGGGGGACGCAACACAGATACGCAGTATTTT.

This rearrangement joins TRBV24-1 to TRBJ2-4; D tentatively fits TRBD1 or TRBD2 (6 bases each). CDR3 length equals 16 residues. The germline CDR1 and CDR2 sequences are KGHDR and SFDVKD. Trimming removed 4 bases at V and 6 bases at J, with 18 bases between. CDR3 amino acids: CATSDGGGRGRNIQYF. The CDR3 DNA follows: TGTGCCACCAGTGACGGGGGAGGCAGGGGAAGAAACATTCAGTACTTC.